The 16 T cell receptor beta chains reported below all come from one sample, sequenced in a study of T cell repertoires in cytomegalovirus infection. TCRdb passed the reads through MiXCR, listing each CDR3 protein once. The sample shows 640,000 or so distinct CDR3 sequences, around 31% of them seen only once. These receptors lack a known antigen. The input for sequencing was cultured PBMCs, taken from culture after CMV antigen stimulation. All receptors derive from a human donor in good health (CMV status not recorded). Some clones in this sample may be carry-over from other donors' samples.

There are many counts of this clonotype. The chain has TRBV7-8 and TRBJ2-7; D call uncertain. The CDR3 totals 12 residues. CDR1 is SGHVS, CDR2 FQNEAQ, per germline. V lost 8 bases, J lost 6 bases, and 14 bases lay in between. In DNA, the CDR3 is TGTGCCAGCGCCCCCTTCGTTCTCGAGCAGTACTTC. Residues: CASAPFVLEQYF.

The V call is TRBV20-1, the J call TRBJ2-5, with TRBD2 matching over 11 bases. Germline V gene lookup returns CDR1 DFQATT and CDR2 SNEGSKA (reference sequence). The length of the CDR3 is 16 residues. V lost 0 bases and J lost 5; bases outside the gene matches: 8. CDR3 sequence reads: CSARERLAGGGETQYF. CDR3 coding DNA: TGCAGTGCTAGAGAGCGCCTAGCGGGAGGTGGGGAGACCCAGTACTTC.

This clonotype was found many times. The rearrangement links TRBV6-2 or TRBV6-3 to TRBJ1-5; no clear D gene. CDR3 length: 17 residues. Per germline, CDR1 MNHEY and CDR2 SVGEGT. Trimming cost V 9 bases and J 1 base, with 22 bases left between them. Here the CDR3 reads CASLSPRPEWSNQPQHF. The CDR3 nucleotides are TGTGCCAGTTTAAGTCCCAGGCCGGAATGGAGCAATCAGCCCCAGCATTTT.

The genes are TRBV5-3 and TRBJ2-1; 9 bases agree with TRBD1. TRBV5-3 is marked as an open reading frame, function uncertain. There are 17 residues in the CDR3. V was clipped by 2 bases and J by 4 bases; unmatched bases: 10. CDR3 amino acids: CARSFVGRDRVYNEQFF. The CDR3 region has the DNA TGTGCCAGAAGCTTCGTGGGGAGGGACAGGGTATACAATGAGCAGTTCTTC.

This clonotype appeared many times. This chain links TRBV7-8 with TRBJ2-7; D may match TRBD1 or TRBD2 (5 bases each). V dropped 5 bases and J dropped 5 bases, with 22 bases sitting between them. This CDR3 has 16 residues. Germline V gene lookup returns CDR1 SGHVS and CDR2 FQNEAQ. The CDR3 reads CASSRFRMEQGDEQYF. Here the CDR3 DNA reads TGTGCCAGCAGCCGTTTTAGGATGGAGCAGGGAGACGAGCAGTACTTC.

In its sample, this clonotype was seen a few times. The V call is TRBV19, the J call TRBJ2-5; 9 nucleotides line up with TRBD1. Germline V lookup: CDR1 LNHDA, CDR2 SQIVND (reference sequence). CDR3 size: 15 residues. The V gene end was trimmed by 5 bases and the J gene end by 5 bases; junction bases not matched to a gene: 9. The CDR3 coding sequence is TGTGCCAGTAGTGCCGGGACAGGGACGTTGGAGACCCAGTACTTC. This translates into CASSAGTGTLETQYF.

The genes are TRBV6-5 and TRBJ2-5, with TRBD1 matching 8 bases. This CDR3 has 14 amino acids. The germline V gene encodes CDR1 MNHEY and CDR2 SVGAGI. J lost 1 base, V lost 5 bases, and 3 bases had no gene match. The CDR3 reads CASSTDRGQETQYF. The CDR3 DNA follows: TGTGCCAGCAGTACCGACAGGGGCCAAGAGACCCAGTACTTC.

This clonotype was detected a few times. The rearrangement links TRBV5-1 to TRBJ2-1; D perhaps matches TRBD1 (5 bases). Trimming took 2 bases from V and 5 from J, leaving 11 bases between them. The CDR3 spans 14 residues. Germline V CDR1 and CDR2: SGHRS, YFSETQ. The CDR3 protein is CASSFLTAHNEQFF. The CDR3, as DNA: TGCGCCAGCAGCTTCTTGACAGCCCACAATGAGCAGTTCTTC.

This clonotype has just a few counts. This chain connects TRBV5-4 to TRBJ1-3, with D unresolved. The V end was cut by 0 bases, the J end by 1 base, with 8 bases between. CDR1 and CDR2 from the germline V gene are SGHNT and YYREEE (reference sequence). This CDR3 has 15 residues. CDR3 nucleotides: TGTGCCAGCAGCTTGGTGGGGAAGTCTGGAAACACCATATATTTT. Its translation: CASSLVGKSGNTIYF.

The V gene is TRBV7-2, the J gene TRBJ2-7; 9 bases line up with TRBD2. This CDR3 has 15 amino acids. Trimming at V came to 2 bases and at J to 9 bases, leaving 11 bases not matched to a gene. Germline V gene data show CDR1 as SGHTA and CDR2 as FQGNSA. CDR3 coding DNA: TGTGCCAGCAGCTTATTGGGGGCGGGGGGGGGGGGGCAGTACTTC. It yields the protein CASSLLGAGGGGQYF.

This clonotype was recorded at least ten times. The chain recombines TRBV7-2 with TRBJ2-1, with D possibly matching TRBD2 (7 bases). Germline CDR1 is SGHTA and CDR2 is FQGNSA. Trimming took 1 base from V and 6 from J, leaving 13 bases between them. This CDR3 is built from 15 residues. CDR3 in DNA: TGTGCCAGCAGCTTAGGGGGCGCGGGGGCCAATGAGCAGTTCTTC. Translation gives CASSLGGAGANEQFF.

The V call is TRBV29-1, the J call TRBJ2-5; possibly TRBD1 for D (5 bases). The CDR3 sequence is 12 residues long. Germline CDR1 SQVTM, CDR2 ANQGSEA. V was clipped by 4 bases and J by 3 bases, with 9 bases between them. CDR3 DNA sequence: TGCAGCGTTGGTCCAGGGAAAGAGACCCAGTACTTC. Translated, it gives CSVGPGKETQYF.

V gene TRBV4-3 combines with J gene TRBJ2-1; 9 nucleotides match TRBD2. Germline CDR1 LGHNA, CDR2 YSLEER. V lost 5 bases, J lost 5 bases, and 7 bases stayed unmatched. The CDR3 loop spans 15 amino acids. CDR3 bases: TGCGCCAGCAGCGACATAGCGGGAGCGAACAATGAGCAGTTCTTC. Translating it yields CASSDIAGANNEQFF.

V and J are TRBV7-2 and TRBJ2-7; 9 bases are a match to TRBD2. Germline CDR1 reads SGHTA; CDR2 reads FQGNSA. The length of the CDR3 is 17 residues. The J segment lost 0 bases and the V segment lost 1 base, leaving 7 bases of the junction unmatched. CDR3 nucleotides: TGTGCCAGCAGCTTAGTGCGGGGGGGATTTAGCTCCTACGAGCAGTACTTC. Protein product: CASSLVRGGFSSYEQYF.

This clonotype appeared many times. The CDR3 coding sequence is TGTGCCAGCAGCCCTCCGACTAGCGGCACAACCTACGAGCAGTACTTC. Translated, it gives CASSPPTSGTTYEQYF. The J gene is TRBJ2-7, the V gene TRBV7-2; TRBD2 aligns across 9 bases. The CDR3 contains 16 residues. V dropped 5 bases and J dropped 2; count of bases not matched to a gene: 10. From germline, CDR1 is SGHTA and CDR2 FQGNSA.

This clonotype has only a few counts. V and J are TRBV6-6 and TRBJ2-1; D perhaps matches TRBD2 (6 bases). There are 15 residues in the CDR3. V was cut by 3 bases and J by 7 bases, with 16 bases left in between. Germline V gives CDR1 MNHNY, CDR2 SVGAGI (reference sequence). The DNA of the CDR3 is TGTGCCAGCAGTTATCAGGCAGGGAGGAGGAATGAGCAGTTCTTC. It codes for CASSYQAGRRNEQFF.